Listed below are T cell receptor beta chains from one sample, sequenced in a study of blood T cell repertoires in COVID-19. Here immunoSEQ multiplex PCR was the method, and the copy in TCRdb shows in-frame clones only, minus some. The sample records 200,000 or so clones, 80% to 85% being singletons. Sequencing used peripheral blood. These receptors came from a woman in her 30s with acute or convalescent COVID-19. Each CDR3 is given with its conserved first and last residue.

CASSEGTPNYGYTF	TRBV7-6	TRBJ1-2
CASRVMGRAEAFF	TRBV28	TRBJ1-1
CASKETSVGTDTQYF	TRBV4-2	TRBJ2-3
CASSVILAGGVNEQFF	TRBV10-1	TRBJ2-1
CASSAGGNSPLHF	TRBV19	TRBJ1-6
CASSQDSGLAGSQYF	TRBV4-3	TRBJ2-7
CATSVMRGLGETQYF	TRBV28	TRBJ2-5
CASSARTGGREKLFF	TRBV13	TRBJ1-4
CASSGEGYNEQFF	TRBV3-1/TRBV3-2	TRBJ2-1
CASSLGLAGYNEQFF	TRBV5-4	TRBJ2-1
CASSQGAGAHGYTF	TRBV3-1/TRBV3-2	TRBJ1-2
CASRSGGSATEAFF	TRBV7-2	TRBJ1-1
CASSSQMGATDTQYF	TRBV7-2	TRBJ2-3
CASSYPKTGEYQETQYF	TRBV6-2/TRBV6-3	TRBJ2-5
CATSREADHYEQYF	TRBV15	TRBJ2-7
CASSLDLAFPHF	TRBV7-9	TRBJ1-6
CASSFSSSGGGNEQYF	TRBV7-2	TRBJ2-7
CASSLGATGPGELFF	TRBV11-3	TRBJ2-2
CASSWGQGPPGGEKLFF	TRBV5-4	TRBJ1-4
CASSHFGPGSRETQYF	TRBV4-3	TRBJ2-5
CASSPEGNGAFF	TRBV5-4	TRBJ1-1
CASSLPSQGSTFF	TRBV18	TRBJ2-1
CASSLLNEQFF	TRBV6-5	TRBJ2-1
CASSGTGSRQNEQFF	TRBV19	TRBJ2-1
CASSSAGELFF	TRBV5-1	TRBJ2-2
CASSLGREKGHEQYF	TRBV11-2	TRBJ2-7
CASSPSGRQETQYF	TRBV28	TRBJ2-5
CASSLGGYGYTF	TRBV28	TRBJ1-2
CASSGSKTGGDQPQHF	TRBV7-9	TRBJ1-5
CASSRGQGLNQPQHF	TRBV18	TRBJ1-5
CAWSVEAGEGNQPQHF	TRBV30	TRBJ1-5
CATNPYISREYEQYF	TRBV7-8	TRBJ2-7
CARLNWSPLHF	TRBV23-1	TRBJ1-6
CASSPPTGQGHGGYTF	TRBV5-6	TRBJ1-2
CASIAGGQNEQFF	TRBV28	TRBJ2-1
CSVEPRQGREAFF	TRBV29-1	TRBJ1-1
CASSYREAGELFF	TRBV12-3/TRBV12-4	TRBJ2-2
CASSLGRGNYEQYF	TRBV11-3	TRBJ2-7
CASSPDRGLNTGELFF	TRBV5-1	TRBJ2-2
CASSLGPGPQETQYF	TRBV5-1	TRBJ2-5
CASSKSFRDSSRRGDEKLFF	TRBV27	TRBJ1-4
CASSQSSGEGQFF	TRBV4-2	TRBJ2-1
CASSLDRANTDTQYF	TRBV18	TRBJ2-3